This TCR beta chain derives from a study of T-cell reconstitution after alpha-beta-depleted transplantation in children. General study findings and limits: One year post-transplant, T-cell counts and diversity were largely derived from T cells produced anew. Where alpha-beta T cells came from about two months after transplant was reportedly several hundred expanded graft clones.

V lost 0 bases, J lost 2 bases, and 16 bases lay in between. CDR3 length equals 17 residues. Unique molecular identifiers tagged the TCRbeta library. TCRdb reanalysed the PCR reads using MiXCR and keeps one entry per CDR3 protein. The table records about 580,000 distinct CDR3 sequences, more than 20% of them present only once. This clonotype was observed a handful of times. Antigen: not known. This chain uses TRBV12-3 or TRBV12-4 with TRBJ2-5, with D perhaps TRBD1 or TRBD2 (7 bases each). This clonotype was sampled from a boy under three years old who had a stem cell transplant for acute myeloid leukemia, so the T cells may come from the graft donor. The starting material was PBMCs, mostly from graft donor cells, obtained 360 days after TCRalphabeta/CD19-depleted stem cell transplant. The CDR3 DNA follows: TGTGCCAGCAGTTTAGCCTGGGAGGGGGCGATTCAAGAGACCCAGTACTTC. Its translation is CASSLAWEGAIQETQYF.